The present entry profiles one T cell receptor beta chain with its context. As yet, its antigen is unknown. Samples underwent the assay at deep level. Repertoires were generated with immunoSEQ multiplex PCR, while TCRdb's copy carries only in-frame clones and drops some. The sample consists of around 690,000 clones, 90% of them appearing once. The germline V gene has CDR1 MNHEY and CDR2 SVGAGI. The V and J ends lost 6 bases and 6 bases, in that order; junction bases with no gene match: 8. The CDR3 runs to 15 residues. Donation came from healthy HIV-negative adults that had no recent acute infections or vaccinations. CD45RO+ cells plus CCR7-negative CD45RA+ TemRA cells formed CD8 memory. This entry belongs to a study of shared clonotypes between healthy human individuals. Study-wide results and caveats: It was observed that 5% to 6% of naive CD4 clonotypes were shared across a handful of donors.

The clonotype was recovered from a young man in good health. Some clones in this sample may be carry-over from other donors' samples. The sequenced material came from memory CD8+ T cells from PBMCs. Subset reported: CD45RO+ cells pooled with CCR7-negative TemRA cells. The V and J genes are TRBV6-5 and TRBJ2-2; 9 bases agree with TRBD1. The DNA for the CDR3 is TGTGCCAGCAGAAAGGACAGGGGAAGGGCCGGGGAGCTGTTTTTT. Translation gives CASRKDRGRAGELFF.